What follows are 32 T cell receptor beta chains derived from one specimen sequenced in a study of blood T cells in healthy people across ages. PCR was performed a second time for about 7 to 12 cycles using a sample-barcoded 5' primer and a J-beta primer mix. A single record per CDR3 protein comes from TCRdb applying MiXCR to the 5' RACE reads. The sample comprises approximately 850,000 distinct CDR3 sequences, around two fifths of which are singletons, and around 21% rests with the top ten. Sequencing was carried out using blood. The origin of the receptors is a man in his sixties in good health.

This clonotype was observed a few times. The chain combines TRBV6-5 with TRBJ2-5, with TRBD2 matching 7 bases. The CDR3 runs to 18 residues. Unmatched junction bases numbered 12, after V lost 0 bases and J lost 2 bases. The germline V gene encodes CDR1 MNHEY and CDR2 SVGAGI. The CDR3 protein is CASSYSTPAGGGQETQYF. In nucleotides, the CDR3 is TGTGCCAGCAGTTACTCGACCCCCGCTGGCGGGGGACAAGAGACCCAGTACTTC.

CDR3 nucleotide sequence: TGTGCCAGCAGCTTAGGGATAGGGGGGTTTCTTTCGGAGGCTTTCTTT. Translating gives CASSLGIGGFLSEAFF. This chain joins TRBV7-8 and TRBJ1-1, with D perhaps matching TRBD1 (6 bases). This CDR3 is 16 amino acids long. V lost 1 base, J lost 11 bases, and 23 bases lay in between. From germline, CDR1 is SGHVS and CDR2 FQNEAQ.

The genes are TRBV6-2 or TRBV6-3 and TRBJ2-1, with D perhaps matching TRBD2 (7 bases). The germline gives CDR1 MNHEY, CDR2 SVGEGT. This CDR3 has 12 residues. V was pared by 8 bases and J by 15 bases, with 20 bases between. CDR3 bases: TGTGCCAGCGGCCTAAGAGGCGGGGGCACGTTCTTC. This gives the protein CASGLRGGGTFF.

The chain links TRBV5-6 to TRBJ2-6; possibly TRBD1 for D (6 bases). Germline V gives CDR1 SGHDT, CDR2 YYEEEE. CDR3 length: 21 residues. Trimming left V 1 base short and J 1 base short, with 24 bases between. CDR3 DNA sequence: TGTGCCAGCAGCTTGTTTTGGGTCCGGACAGCGAGGGAGTCTGGGGCCAACGTCCTGACTTTC. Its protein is CASSLFWVRTARESGANVLTF.

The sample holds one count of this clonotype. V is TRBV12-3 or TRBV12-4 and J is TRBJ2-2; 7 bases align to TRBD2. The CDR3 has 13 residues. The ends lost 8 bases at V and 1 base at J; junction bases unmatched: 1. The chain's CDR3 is CASAGVNTGELFF. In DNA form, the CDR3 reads TGTGCCAGCGCGGGGGTGAACACCGGGGAGCTGTTTTTT.

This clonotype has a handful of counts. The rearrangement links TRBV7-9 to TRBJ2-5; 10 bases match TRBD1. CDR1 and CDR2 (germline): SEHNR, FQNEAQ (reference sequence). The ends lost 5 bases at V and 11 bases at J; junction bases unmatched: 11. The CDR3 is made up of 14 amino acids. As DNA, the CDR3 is TGTGCCAGCAGCAATCGGGACAGGGGAACATTGCAGTACTTC. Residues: CASSNRDRGTLQYF. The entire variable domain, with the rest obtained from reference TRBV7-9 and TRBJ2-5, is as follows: DTGVSQNPRHKITKRGQNVTFRCDPISEHNRLYWYRQTLGQGPEFLTYFQNEAQLEKSRLLSDRFSAERPKGSFSTLEIQRTEQGDSAMYLCASSNRDRGTLQYFGPGTRLLVL.

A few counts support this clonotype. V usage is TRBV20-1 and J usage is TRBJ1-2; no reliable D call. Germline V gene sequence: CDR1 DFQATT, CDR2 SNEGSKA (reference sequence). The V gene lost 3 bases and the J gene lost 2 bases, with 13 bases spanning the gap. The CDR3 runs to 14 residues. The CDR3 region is CSARLAKTNYGYTF. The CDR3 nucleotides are TGCAGTGCTAGGTTGGCGAAAACCAACTATGGCTACACCTTC.

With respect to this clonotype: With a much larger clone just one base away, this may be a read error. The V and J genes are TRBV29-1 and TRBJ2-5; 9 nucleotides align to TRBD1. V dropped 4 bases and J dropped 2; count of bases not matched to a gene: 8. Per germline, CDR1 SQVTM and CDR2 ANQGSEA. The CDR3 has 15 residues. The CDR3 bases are TGCAGCGTTGGGTACTCCGGGACAGGGCAAGAGACCCAGTACTTC. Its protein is CSVGYSGTGQETQYF.

CDR3 in DNA: TGTGCCAGCAGCCCTCTCGGACGGAGTAACTATGGCTACACCTTC. Encoded protein: CASSPLGRSNYGYTF. This chain links TRBV5-6 with TRBJ1-2; D is uncertain. The length of the CDR3 is 15 residues. Trimming stripped 4 bases from V and 1 base from J, with 14 bases between. Germline CDR1 SGHDT, CDR2 YYEEEE.

Here the CDR3 reads CASGTSGGVNEQFF. The CDR3, as DNA: TGTGCCAGCGGGACTAGCGGGGGGGTCAATGAGCAGTTCTTC. The genes are TRBV27 and TRBJ2-1; 16 bases line up with TRBD2. The germline V gene has CDR1 MNHEY and CDR2 SMNVEV (reference sequence). The CDR3 sequence is 14 residues long. J gave up 6 bases and V 8 bases, and 1 base lay outside the gene matches.

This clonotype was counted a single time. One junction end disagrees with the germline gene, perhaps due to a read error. CDR3 nucleotide sequence: TGTGCCAGCAGCTTAAGTTCCTACAATGAGCGGTTCTTC. Translation gives CASSLSSYNERFF. This chain links TRBV7-2 with TRBJ2-1; no definite D call. From germline, CDR1 is SGHTA and CDR2 FQGNSA. The CDR3 is made up of 13 amino acids.

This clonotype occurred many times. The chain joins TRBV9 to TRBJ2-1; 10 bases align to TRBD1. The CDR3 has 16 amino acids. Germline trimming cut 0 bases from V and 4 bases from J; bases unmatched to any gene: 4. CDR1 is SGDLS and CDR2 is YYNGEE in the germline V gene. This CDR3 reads CASSVDMGQGYNEQFF. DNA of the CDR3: TGTGCCAGCAGCGTAGATATGGGACAGGGGTACAATGAGCAGTTCTTC.

In nucleotides, the CDR3 is TGTGCCAGCAGCTTAGACACAGGGTCGTGGACCCAGTACTTC. Translated, it gives CASSLDTGSWTQYF. The rearrangement joins TRBV7-8 to TRBJ2-7, with a weak D call TRBD1 (6 bases). The end of the DNA fits TRBJ2-5 better, so the J call may be wrong. The germline gives CDR1 SGHVS, CDR2 FQNEAQ. The CDR3 consists of 14 residues.

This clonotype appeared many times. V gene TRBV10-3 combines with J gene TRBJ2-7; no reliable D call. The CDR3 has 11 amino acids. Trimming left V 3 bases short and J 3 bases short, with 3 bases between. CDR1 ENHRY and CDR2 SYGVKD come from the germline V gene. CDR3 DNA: TGTGCCATCAGTGATGACTACGAGCAGTACTTC. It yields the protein CAISDDYEQYF.

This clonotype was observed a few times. The CDR3 protein is CSARDATSGGKETQYF. In DNA, the CDR3 is TGCAGTGCTAGAGATGCGACTAGCGGGGGAAAGGAGACCCAGTACTTC. This rearrangement joins TRBV20-1 to TRBJ2-5; 12 bases agree with TRBD2. Germline assignment: CDR1 DFQATT and CDR2 SNEGSKA (reference sequence). The CDR3 consists of 16 residues. Unmatched junction bases numbered 7, after V lost 0 bases and J lost 5 bases.

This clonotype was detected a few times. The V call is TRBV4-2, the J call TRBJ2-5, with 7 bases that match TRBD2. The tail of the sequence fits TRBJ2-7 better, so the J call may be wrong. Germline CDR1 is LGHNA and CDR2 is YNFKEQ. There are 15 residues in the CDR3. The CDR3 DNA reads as TGTGCCAGCAGCCAAGAGTCGGGGGGCTCCTACGAGCAGTACTTC. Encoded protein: CASSQESGGSYEQYF.

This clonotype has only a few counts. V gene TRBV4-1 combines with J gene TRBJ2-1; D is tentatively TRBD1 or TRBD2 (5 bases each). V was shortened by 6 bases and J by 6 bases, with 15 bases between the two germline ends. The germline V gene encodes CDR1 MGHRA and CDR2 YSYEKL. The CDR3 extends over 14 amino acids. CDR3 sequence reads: CASSAGSEGNEQFF. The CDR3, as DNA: TGCGCCAGCAGTGCAGGGTCTGAGGGCAATGAGCAGTTCTTC.

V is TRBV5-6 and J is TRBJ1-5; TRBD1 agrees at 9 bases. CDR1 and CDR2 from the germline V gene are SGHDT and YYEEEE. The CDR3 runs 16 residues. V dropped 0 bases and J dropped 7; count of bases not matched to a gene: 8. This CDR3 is CASSLARGQGKQPQHF. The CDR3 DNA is TGTGCCAGCAGCTTGGCCAGGGGACAGGGAAAACAGCCCCAGCATTTT.

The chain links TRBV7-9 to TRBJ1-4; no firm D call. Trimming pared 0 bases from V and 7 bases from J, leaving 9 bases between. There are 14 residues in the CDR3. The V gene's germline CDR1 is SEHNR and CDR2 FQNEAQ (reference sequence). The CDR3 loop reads CASSLAGEGEKLFF. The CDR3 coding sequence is TGTGCCAGCAGCTTAGCTGGGGAAGGTGAAAAACTGTTTTTT.

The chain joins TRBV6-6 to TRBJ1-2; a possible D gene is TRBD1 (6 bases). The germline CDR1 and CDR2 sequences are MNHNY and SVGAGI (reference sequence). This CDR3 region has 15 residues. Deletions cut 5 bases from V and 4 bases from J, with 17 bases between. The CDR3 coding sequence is TGTGCCAGCAGTGACCCGACAGGCGGGAGCTATGGCTACACCTTC. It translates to CASSDPTGGSYGYTF.

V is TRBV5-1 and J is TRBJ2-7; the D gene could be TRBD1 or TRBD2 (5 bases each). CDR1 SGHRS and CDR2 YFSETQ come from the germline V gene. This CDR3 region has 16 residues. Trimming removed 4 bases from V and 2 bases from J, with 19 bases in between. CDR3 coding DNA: TGCGCCAGCAGCCCAGGGACGCTCCCAAAAACCTACGAGCAGTACTTC. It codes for CASSPGTLPKTYEQYF.

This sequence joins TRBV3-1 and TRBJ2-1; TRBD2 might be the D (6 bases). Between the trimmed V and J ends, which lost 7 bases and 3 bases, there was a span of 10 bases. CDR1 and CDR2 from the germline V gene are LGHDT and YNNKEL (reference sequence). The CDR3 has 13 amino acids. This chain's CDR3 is CASTGGVYNEQFF. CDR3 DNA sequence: TGTGCCAGCACGGGCGGGGTCTACAATGAGCAGTTCTTC.

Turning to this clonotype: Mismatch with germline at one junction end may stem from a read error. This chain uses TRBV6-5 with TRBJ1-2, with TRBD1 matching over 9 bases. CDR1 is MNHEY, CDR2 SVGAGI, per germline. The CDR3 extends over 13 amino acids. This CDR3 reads CANSRDRDGGYTF. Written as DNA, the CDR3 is TGTGCCAACAGTAGGGACAGGGACGGCGGCTACACCTTC.

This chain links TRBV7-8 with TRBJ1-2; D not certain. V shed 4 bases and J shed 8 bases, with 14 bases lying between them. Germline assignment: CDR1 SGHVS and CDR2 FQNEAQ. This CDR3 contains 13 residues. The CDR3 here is CASSSTGPKGYTF. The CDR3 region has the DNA TGTGCCAGCAGCTCTACGGGCCCGAAGGGCTACACCTTC. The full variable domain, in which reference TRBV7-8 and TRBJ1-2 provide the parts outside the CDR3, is GAGVSQSPRYKVAKRGQDVALRCDPISGHVSLFWYQQALGQGPEFLTYFQNEAQLDKSGLPSDRFFAERPEGSVSTLKIQRTQQEDSAVYLCASSSTGPKGYTFGSGTRLTVV.

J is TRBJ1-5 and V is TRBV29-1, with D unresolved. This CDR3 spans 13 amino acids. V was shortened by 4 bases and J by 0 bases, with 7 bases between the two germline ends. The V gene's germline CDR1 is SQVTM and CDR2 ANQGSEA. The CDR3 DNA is TGCAGCGTTGCGGGTCATAGCAATCAGCCCCAGCATTTT. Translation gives CSVAGHSNQPQHF.

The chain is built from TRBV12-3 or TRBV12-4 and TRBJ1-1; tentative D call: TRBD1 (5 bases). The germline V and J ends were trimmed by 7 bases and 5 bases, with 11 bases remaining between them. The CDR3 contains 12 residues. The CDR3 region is CASTNGGTEAFF. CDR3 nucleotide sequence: TGTGCCAGCACCAATGGGGGTACTGAAGCTTTCTTT.

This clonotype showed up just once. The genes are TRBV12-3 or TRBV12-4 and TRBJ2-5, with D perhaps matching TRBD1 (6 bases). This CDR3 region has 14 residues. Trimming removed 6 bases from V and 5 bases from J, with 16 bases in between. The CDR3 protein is CASSTADRRETQYF. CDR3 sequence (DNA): TGTGCCAGCAGCACAGCCGACAGGAGGGAGACCCAGTACTTC.

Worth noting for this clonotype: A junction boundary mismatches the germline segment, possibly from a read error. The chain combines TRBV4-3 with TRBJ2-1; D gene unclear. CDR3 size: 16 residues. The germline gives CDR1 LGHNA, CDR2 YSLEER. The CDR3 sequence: CAGSQELTPSYNEQFF. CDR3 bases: TGCGCCGGCAGCCAAGAACTTACACCTTCCTACAATGAGCAGTTCTTC.

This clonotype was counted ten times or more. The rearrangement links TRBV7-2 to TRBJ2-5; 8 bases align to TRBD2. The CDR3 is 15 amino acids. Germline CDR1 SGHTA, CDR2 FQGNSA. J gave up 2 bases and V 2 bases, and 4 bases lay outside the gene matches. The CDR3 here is CASSLILADQETQYF. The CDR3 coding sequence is TGTGCCAGCAGCTTAATACTAGCGGATCAAGAGACCCAGTACTTC.

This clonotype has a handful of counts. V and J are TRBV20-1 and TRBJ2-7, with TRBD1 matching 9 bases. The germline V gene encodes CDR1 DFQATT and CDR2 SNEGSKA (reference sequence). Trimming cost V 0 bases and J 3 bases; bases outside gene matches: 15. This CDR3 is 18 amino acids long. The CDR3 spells CSARDSFATGGEGYEQYF. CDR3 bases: TGCAGTGCTAGAGATAGTTTCGCGACAGGGGGTGAGGGCTACGAGCAGTACTTC.

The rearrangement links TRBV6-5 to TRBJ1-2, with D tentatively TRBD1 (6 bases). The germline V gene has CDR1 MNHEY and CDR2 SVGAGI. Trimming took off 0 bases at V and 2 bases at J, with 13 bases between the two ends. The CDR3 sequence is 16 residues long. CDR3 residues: CASSYSNGGPNYGYTF. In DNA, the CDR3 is TGTGCCAGCAGTTACTCGAATGGGGGGCCGAACTATGGCTACACCTTC.

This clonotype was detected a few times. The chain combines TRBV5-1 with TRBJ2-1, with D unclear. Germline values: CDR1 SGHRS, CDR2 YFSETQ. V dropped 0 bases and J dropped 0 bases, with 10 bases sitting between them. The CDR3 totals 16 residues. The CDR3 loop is CASSLVGLNSYNEQFF. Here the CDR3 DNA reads TGCGCCAGCAGCTTGGTCGGTCTAAACTCCTACAATGAGCAGTTCTTC.